The 21 T cell receptor beta chains in this list originate from one sample, sequenced in a study of blood T cell repertoires in COVID-19. The assay was immunoSEQ multiplex PCR, and TCRdb's table has in-frame clones only and misses some. Of around 150,000 clones in the sample, about 83% were seen once. Sequenced material: peripheral blood. These receptors were taken from a woman aged 65 to 85 with COVID-19, enrolled during active disease.

The chain recombines TRBV27 with TRBJ1-5; D not resolved. Germline CDR1 MNHEY, CDR2 SMNVEV (reference sequence). The length of the CDR3 is 16 residues. V gave up 0 bases and J gave up 9 bases, with 18 bases separating them. CDR3 protein: CASSLSYTVPGGPQHF. DNA for the CDR3: TGTGCCAGCAGTTTATCTTACACTGTTCCGGGAGGGCCCCAGCATTTT.

The J gene is TRBJ2-5, the V gene TRBV3-1 (or the pseudogene TRBV3-2), with 7 bases lining up with TRBD2. The germline V gene has CDR1 LGHDT and CDR2 YNNKEL (reference sequence). With V trimmed by 4 bases and J by 1 base, 6 bases remained unmatched. There are 15 residues in the CDR3. The CDR3 reads CASSLRGGLQETQYF. CDR3 sequence (DNA): TGTGCCAGCAGCCTGCGCGGGGGACTCCAAGAGACCCAGTACTTC.

V is TRBV9 and J is TRBJ2-2, with D possibly TRBD1 on 6 matching bases. The V end lost 3 bases, the J end lost 4 bases, and 13 bases lay between the germline ends. The germline V gene encodes CDR1 SGDLS and CDR2 YYNGEE. This CDR3 has 15 residues. CDR3 protein: CASSGRGSGTGELFF. Written as DNA, the CDR3 is TGTGCCAGCAGCGGTAGGGGGTCGGGCACCGGGGAGCTGTTTTTT.

This rearrangement joins TRBV6-6 to TRBJ1-1; TRBD1 aligns across 7 bases. V was pared by 6 bases and J by 4 bases, with 2 bases of the junction left unmatched. Germline V lookup: CDR1 MNHNY, CDR2 SVGAGI (reference sequence). The CDR3 length is 12 residues. The CDR3 DNA reads as TGTGCCAGCAGACAGGGGAGCACTGAAGCTTTCTTT. It yields the protein CASRQGSTEAFF.

As DNA, the CDR3 is TGTGCCAGCAGCACCTGGGGCCTAGCCAAAAACATTCAGTACTTC. Its translation: CASSTWGLAKNIQYF. This sequence joins TRBV21-1 and TRBJ2-4; no check of the table's D call, TRBD1, against the DNA was made. TRBV21-1 is noted as a pseudogene. This CDR3 is built from 15 residues.

The rearrangement uses TRBV29-1 and TRBJ1-1; 11 bases align to TRBD1. The germline V gene encodes CDR1 SQVTM and CDR2 ANQGSEA. This CDR3 region has 13 residues. V lost 7 bases, J lost 1 base, and 2 bases stayed unmatched. The CDR3 reads CSAGQGANTEAFF. Written as DNA, the CDR3 is TGCAGCGCCGGACAGGGGGCGAACACTGAAGCTTTCTTT.

V gene TRBV7-8 combines with J gene TRBJ1-1; 8 bases are shared with TRBD1. The CDR3 contains 14 residues. The trim removed 5 bases at V and 0 bases at J, leaving 2 bases unmatched. Germline V CDR1 and CDR2: SGHVS, FQNEAQ. CDR3: CASSRTGLNTEAFF. CDR3 bases: TGTGCCAGCAGCCGGACAGGGTTGAACACTGAAGCTTTCTTT.

The genes are TRBV19 and TRBJ1-5; 7 nucleotides match TRBD1. The ends lost 7 bases at V and 4 bases at J; junction bases unmatched: 10. This CDR3 region has 15 residues. Germline V lookup: CDR1 LNHDA, CDR2 SQIVND (reference sequence). The DNA for the CDR3 is TGTGCCAGTACCGTTCAACAGGGGAGTAATCAGCCCCAGCATTTT. Its protein product is CASTVQQGSNQPQHF.

The gene calls are TRBV7-6 and TRBJ2-2; the D gene is possibly TRBD2 (5 bases). The germline V gene has CDR1 SGHVS and CDR2 FNYEAQ. The CDR3 is 16 amino acids. V lost 1 base to trimming and J lost 3 bases, with 12 bases between them. For the CDR3, the DNA is TGTGCCAGCAGCTTAGATGTCGGGAAATACACCGGGGAGCTGTTTTTT. Its protein product is CASSLDVGKYTGELFF.

The rearrangement uses TRBV4-1 and TRBJ2-5, with a weak D call TRBD2 (6 bases). The germline CDR1 and CDR2 sequences are MGHRA and YSYEKL. Trimming took 4 bases from V and 2 from J, leaving 17 bases between them. CDR3 length: 16 amino acids. The CDR3 reads CASSPEFMGGQETQYF. The CDR3 nucleotides are TGCGCCAGCAGCCCAGAATTCATGGGGGGTCAAGAGACCCAGTACTTC.

The chain is built from TRBV3-1 (or the pseudogene TRBV3-2) and TRBJ1-4; 7 positions agree with TRBD1. Trimming at V came to 6 bases and at J to 5 bases, leaving 3 bases not matched to a gene. The CDR3 sequence is 13 residues long. Germline CDR1 reads LGHDT; CDR2 reads YNNKEL (reference sequence). The CDR3 DNA sequence: TGTGCCAGCAGACAGGGGATAAATGAAAAACTGTTTTTT. Translating it yields CASRQGINEKLFF.

This chain joins TRBV6-2 or TRBV6-3 and TRBJ1-1; no reliable D call. The ends were cut back, 2 bases at V and 0 bases at J, with 16 bases in the middle. Germline loops: CDR1 MNHEY, CDR2 SVGEGT. The CDR3 sequence is 17 residues long. For the CDR3, the DNA is TGTGCCAGCAGTTACGCGTCGGGCGGGCTCATGAACACTGAAGCTTTCTTT. Protein product: CASSYASGGLMNTEAFF.

The rearrangement links TRBV5-1 to TRBJ2-1, with a weak D call TRBD2 (5 bases). From germline, CDR1 is SGHRS and CDR2 YFSETQ. Trimming cost V 0 bases and J 0 bases, with 7 bases left between them. The CDR3 totals 15 residues. In DNA, the CDR3 is TGCGCCAGCAGCTTGGAAGGGAGCTCCTACAATGAGCAGTTCTTC. Translating it yields CASSLEGSSYNEQFF. The full variable domain, in which reference TRBV5-1 and TRBJ2-1 provide the parts outside the CDR3, is KAGVTQTPRYLIKTRGQQVTLSCSPISGHRSVSWYQQTPGQGLQFLFEYFSETQRNKGNFPGRFSGRQFSNSRSEMNVSTLELGDSALYLCASSLEGSSYNEQFFGPGTRLTVL.

This clone was found once. The rearrangement joins TRBV14 to TRBJ2-1; TRBD2 might be the D (6 bases). Germline CDR1 reads SGHDN; CDR2 reads FVKESK. The V and J ends lost 4 bases and 7 bases respectively, with 11 bases between them. The CDR3 extends over 13 amino acids. The CDR3 bases are TGTGCCAGCAGCCCCTCCGGGGGAAATGAGCAGTTCTTC. It is translated as CASSPSGGNEQFF.

This chain uses TRBV7-9 with TRBJ1-4; 8 bases line up with TRBD1. V shed 5 bases and J 3 bases; nucleotides not matched to a gene: 2. The CDR3 runs 14 residues. The germline gives CDR1 SEHNR, CDR2 FQNEAQ (reference sequence). The CDR3 DNA is TGTGCCAGCAGCCTGGGACAGGCTAATGAAAAACTGTTTTTT. Translating gives CASSLGQANEKLFF. Full variable domain (rest looked up from reference TRBV7-9 and TRBJ1-4): DTGVSQNPRHKITKRGQNVTFRCDPISEHNRLYWYRQTLGQGPEFLTYFQNEAQLEKSRLLSDRFSAERPKGSFSTLEIQRTEQGDSAMYLCASSLGQANEKLFFGSGTQLSVL.

This clone has only a few counts. V usage is TRBV7-6 and J usage is TRBJ1-1; D may be TRBD1 (6 bases). The V end was cut by 2 bases, the J end by 4 bases, with 20 bases between. The CDR3 totals 17 residues. Germline V gene data show CDR1 as SGHVS and CDR2 as FNYEAQ. DNA for the CDR3: TGTGCCAGCAGCTTAAGGCCGGACGGGGGGGCGACCACTGAAGCTTTCTTT. This encodes CASSLRPDGGATTEAFF.

This clone was found once. This chain uses TRBV5-6 with TRBJ2-5, with a possible D match to TRBD2 (5 bases). The CDR3 sequence is 17 residues long. Germline loops: CDR1 SGHDT, CDR2 YYEEEE. Trimming took 4 bases from V and 5 from J, leaving 24 bases between them. The CDR3 region has the DNA TGTGCCAGCAGCCCGGACCGGTTCACTAGTGGTTTGGAGACCCAGTACTTC. This gives the protein CASSPDRFTSGLETQYF.

This clone was counted between two and nine times. The V and J genes are TRBV19 and TRBJ1-3; TRBD1 matches at 7 bases. V trimming: 6 bases; J trimming: 5 bases; junction bases outside the gene matches: 19. The CDR3 consists of 18 residues. Germline V lookup: CDR1 LNHDA, CDR2 SQIVND (reference sequence). CDR3 nucleotide sequence: TGTGCCAGTAGACTCATTCGGACAGGACCTGGTCGTCGAAACACCATATATTTT. Translated: CASRLIRTGPGRRNTIYF.

The chain combines TRBV5-1 with TRBJ1-2; D unresolved. The germline CDR1 and CDR2 sequences are SGHRS and YFSETQ. The CDR3 runs to 15 residues. Deletions cut 5 bases from V and 5 bases from J, with 19 bases between. As DNA, the CDR3 is TGCGCCAGCAGTAGGGAGGGTCCGATCGGTTATGGCTACACCTTC. Translation: CASSREGPIGYGYTF.

V and J are TRBV7-9 and TRBJ1-1; unclear D gene. The germline V gene has CDR1 SEHNR and CDR2 FQNEAQ (reference sequence). The CDR3 spans 13 residues. V was cut by 6 bases and J by 1 base, with 9 bases left in between. CDR3 sequence (DNA): TGTGCCAGCAGTTCCAGTGCGAACACTGAAGCTTTCTTT. Encoded protein: CASSSSANTEAFF. The whole variable domain, remainder taken from reference TRBV7-9 and TRBJ1-1, is DTGVSQNPRHKITKRGQNVTFRCDPISEHNRLYWYRQTLGQGPEFLTYFQNEAQLEKSRLLSDRFSAERPKGSFSTLEIQRTEQGDSAMYLCASSSSANTEAFFGQGTRLTVV.

The genes are TRBV5-4 and TRBJ2-3, with D perhaps matching TRBD2 (6 bases). This CDR3 region has 14 residues. The V and J ends lost 5 bases and 2 bases respectively, with 12 bases between them. CDR1 SGHNT and CDR2 YYREEE come from the germline V gene (reference sequence). As DNA, the CDR3 is TGTGCCAGCAGGCCTAGCGCCCACACAGATACGCAGTATTTT. Its translation is CASRPSAHTDTQYF.